This T cell receptor beta chain originates from a study of blood T cell repertoires in COVID-19. In the study overall: PBMCs, B-cell-depleted T cells, or T cells were the source of the cDNA or gDNA that made up the material.

Only one count was recorded for this clone. In the original workflow: Researchers report that nucleated cell counts were estimated from reference gene primer amplification. Sequenced by immunoSEQ multiplex PCR; TCRdb stores in-frame clones only, minus some. The V and J calls and clone size are taken from that table; D and trimming were inferred from the DNA. The table has about 110,000 clones, nearly 90% seen once. V was shortened by 1 base and J by 3 bases, with 6 bases between the two germline ends. The CDR3 covers 13 residues. The germline CDR1 and CDR2 sequences are SGHTA and FQGNSA. This receptor was taken from a woman between 70 and 85 years old who had recovered from COVID-19. This chain connects TRBV7-2 to TRBJ2-5, with D possibly being TRBD1 (6 bases). The sequenced sample was peripheral blood. CDR3 sequence: CASSLEGEETQYF. For the CDR3, the DNA is TGTGCCAGCAGCTTAGAGGGGGAAGAGACCCAGTACTTC.